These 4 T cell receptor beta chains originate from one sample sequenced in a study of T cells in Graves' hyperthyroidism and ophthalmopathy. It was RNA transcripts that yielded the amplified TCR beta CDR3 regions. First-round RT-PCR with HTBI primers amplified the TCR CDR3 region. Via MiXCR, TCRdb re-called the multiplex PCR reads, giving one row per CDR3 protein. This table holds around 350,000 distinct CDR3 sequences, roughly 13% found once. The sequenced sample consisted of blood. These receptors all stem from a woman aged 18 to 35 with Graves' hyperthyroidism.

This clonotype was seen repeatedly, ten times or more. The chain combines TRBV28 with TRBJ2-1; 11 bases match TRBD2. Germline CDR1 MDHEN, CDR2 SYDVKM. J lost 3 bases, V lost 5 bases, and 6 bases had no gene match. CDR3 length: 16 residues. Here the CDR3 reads CASSPTSGGLYNEQFF. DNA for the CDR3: TGTGCCAGCAGTCCAACTAGCGGGGGACTCTACAATGAGCAGTTCTTC.

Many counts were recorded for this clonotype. The DNA for the CDR3 is TGTGCCAGCAGTTTGGGCGGGGGCGGGCGAGCTGAAGCTTTCTTT. Protein product: CASSLGGGGRAEAFF. This chain uses TRBV12-3 or TRBV12-4 with TRBJ1-1; possibly TRBD1 for D (6 bases). Trimming left V 3 bases short and J 6 bases short, with 17 bases between. This CDR3 contains 15 residues.

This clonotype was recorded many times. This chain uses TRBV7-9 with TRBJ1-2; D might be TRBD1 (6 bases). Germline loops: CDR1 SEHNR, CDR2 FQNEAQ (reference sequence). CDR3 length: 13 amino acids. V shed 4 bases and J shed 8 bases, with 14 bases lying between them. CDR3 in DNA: TGTGCCAGCAGCTCCCGACAGGAGGGCGGCTACACCTTC. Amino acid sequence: CASSSRQEGGYTF.

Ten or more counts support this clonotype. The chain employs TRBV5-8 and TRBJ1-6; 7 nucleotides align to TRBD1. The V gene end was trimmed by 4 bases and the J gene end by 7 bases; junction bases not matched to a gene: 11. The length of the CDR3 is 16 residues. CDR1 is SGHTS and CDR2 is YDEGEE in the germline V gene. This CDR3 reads CASSPRDSKRNSPLHF. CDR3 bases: TGTGCCAGCAGCCCCCGGGACAGCAAAAGAAATTCACCCCTCCACTTT.